This entry is about one T cell receptor beta chain. After removal of 3 bases from V and 0 bases from J, the junction contained 12 bases not matched to a gene. Germline V gene lookup returns CDR1 MNHEY and CDR2 SMNVEV (reference sequence). CDR3 size: 19 residues. The source of the sample is a study of blood T cell repertoires in COVID-19. On the study more broadly: Sample material is recorded as cDNA or gDNA derived from T cells, B-cell-depleted T cells, or PBMCs.

Original handling: Counts of nucleated cells, estimated from reference gene primer amplification, were obtained. TCRdb keeps only in-frame clones here, not all; method: immunoSEQ multiplex PCR. V, J and clone size reflect that table, while D and trimming were determined from the DNA. The sample has about 270,000 clones, around 87% seen once. The sequencing sample was made of peripheral blood. The origin of this receptor is a woman aged 45 to 65 with acute or convalescent COVID-19. The genes are TRBV27 and TRBJ1-5; TRBD1 aligns across 9 bases. CDR3 DNA: TGTGCCAGCAGTTTCCCCCGGGACAGGGAATATTATAGCAATCAGCCCCAGCATTTT. Translation gives CASSFPRDREYYSNQPQHF.